This record concerns one T cell receptor (beta chain) sequence. With 60 Vbeta and 13 Jbeta primers, the PCR was carried out. TCRdb's copy holds only in-frame clones and misses some; the assay was immunoSEQ multiplex PCR. Here the sample spans more than 150,000 clones, roughly three quarters being singletons. This sample is part of a study of cytomegalovirus exposure and HLA in healthy donors. The V and J ends lost 8 bases and 2 bases respectively, with 16 bases between them. From germline, CDR1 is MGHRA and CDR2 YSYEKL. The CDR3 extends over 14 amino acids. This sequence joins TRBV4-1 and TRBJ2-7; tentative D call: TRBD1 (6 bases). This clonotype was obtained from a woman aged 30 to 39 in good health and CMV-seropositive. Material: PBMCs. The CDR3 coding sequence is TGCGCCAGCTCCAGACCGGGACAAGCCTACGAGCAGTACTTC. It yields the protein CASSRPGQAYEQYF.